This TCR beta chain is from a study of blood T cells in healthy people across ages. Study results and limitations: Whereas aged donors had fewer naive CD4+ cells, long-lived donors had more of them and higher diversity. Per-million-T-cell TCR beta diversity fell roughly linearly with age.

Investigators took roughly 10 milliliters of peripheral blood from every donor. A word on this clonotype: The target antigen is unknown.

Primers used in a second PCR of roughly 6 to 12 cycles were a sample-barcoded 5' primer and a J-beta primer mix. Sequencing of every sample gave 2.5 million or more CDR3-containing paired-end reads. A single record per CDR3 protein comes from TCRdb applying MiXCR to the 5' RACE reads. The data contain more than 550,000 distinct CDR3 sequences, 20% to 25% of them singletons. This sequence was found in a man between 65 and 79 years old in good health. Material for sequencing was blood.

CDR3: CASSLSGAMDTEAFF. CDR3 sequence (DNA): TGTGCCAGCAGCTTAAGTGGCGCCATGGACACTGAAGCTTTCTTT. The chain has TRBV7-3 and TRBJ1-1; D unresolved. The CDR3 length is 15 residues. Trimming stripped 1 base from V and 3 bases from J, with 12 bases between. CDR1 and CDR2 (germline): SGHTA, FQGTGA.